This TCR beta chain was sequenced in a study of CXCR3-negative and CXCR3-positive naive CD8 T cells. General study points: CXCR3-negative naive cells had less hydrophobic TRB CDR3s than did CXCR3-positive naive cells.

UMI-labeled TRB cDNA libraries were prepared by 5' RACE. TCRdb reanalyzed the 5' RACE reads, giving one entry per CDR3 protein sequence and no DNA. The sample data list approximately 66,000 distinct CDR3 sequences. Points on this clonotype: The antigen is unknown.

The CDR3 sequence is 12 residues long. The germline V gene encodes CDR1 SQVTM and CDR2 ANQGSEA. The chain carries TRBV29-1 and TRBJ2-7. The sequence was obtained from a human donor in good health. Some clones in this sample may be carry-over from other donors' samples. The sequencing input was naive CXCR3- CD8+ T cells from blood. Subset specified: CD45RO-CCR7+CD27+CD95- naive CD8+ T cells lacking CXCR3 (TNR3-). This CDR3 is CSGIGLSYEQYF.